This T cell receptor beta chain was obtained from a study of cytomegalovirus exposure and HLA in healthy donors (dated by TCRdb to 2016 to 2017). Study-level background: According to an earlier analysis of 587 of the donors, some 180 million T cells yielded over 90 million unique TCR beta sequences and 276 Gb of sequence data. About 300 gigabases of sequencing data and approximately 91 million unique TCR sequences made up an early release that covered 500 to 700 HLA-typed donors. Of the roughly 410 genotyped donors, roughly 80% were placed in the genetic ancestry cluster associated with self-reported Caucasian donors. The aim of the study was to test whether cataloging public T cell receptors could identify signatures of past pathogen exposure. The study profiled the T cell repertoires of more than 500 subjects by immunosequencing and related them to cytomegalovirus serostatus. In addition to the first cohort of roughly 670 subjects, a separate validation cohort of approximately 120 different subjects was used. High-throughput TCR immunosequencing, statistical association of individual TCRs with disease status, and machine learning were combined to predict cytomegalovirus infection status. A later analysis re-analyzed previously published TCR beta repertoires from roughly 600 donors and added high-resolution HLA genotyping to study TCR occurrence patterns. In the later analysis, no new phenotypic data were used to find candidate immune exposures; instead, reliance was placed on TCR beta sequences and their occurrence across donors. To decide whether each TCR beta V gene segment behaved as functional or pseudogenic, an earlier analysis of 587 of the donors relied on high-throughput TCR beta sequencing. Donor age, sex, ethnicity and CMV serostatus were compiled alongside the repertoire data. A later genetic analysis took genome-wide SNP genotypes for about 60% of the roughly 670 donors and used that subset as a discovery cohort. Every repertoire in the discovery cohort had been generated on one and the same sequencing platform. HLA typing covered class I and class II loci at four-digit resolution. Typing coverage differed by locus: A, B, C, DRB1 and DQB1 were typed in roughly 620-640 donors, DQA1 in about 500, DPA1 in roughly 590, and DPB1 in about 450. Because of strong linkage in the cohort, roughly five DR-DQ haplotypes were treated as single units for association and clustering. Among roughly 370 genotyped donors of the cohort, an average of roughly 240,000 unique TCR beta nucleotide sequences were sequenced per donor, about a sixth of them non-productive.

Overall results and qualifications from the work: In this cohort, only TCR beta chains were sequenced, and detectable features were limited by the absence of alpha or paired-chain data. A later genetic analysis reported fewer N-insertions in productive TCRs among donors in an Asian-associated ancestry cluster than the approximately 670-donor mean. Some IMGT-functional V segments, including TRBV6-2 and TRBV6-3, could not be distinguished by the 87-base-pair reads and were therefore excluded. According to a later analysis, most CMV-associated TCR beta chains appeared to be HLA-restricted, and the HLA associations seemed to be driven largely by CMV exposure. In a later analysis, around 17,000 TCR beta sequences were associated with specific HLA alleles at a false discovery rate of 0.05. While some public TCRs were present in many individuals, most TCR sequences turned up only very rarely across donors. The sequencing pipeline was judged likely to have produced a cluster of highly shared sequence variants as a technical artifact. The authors suggested that the approach could potentially be generalized to other disease states and immunological phenotypes. Because some donors lacked HLA typing at each locus, the association tests relied only on the typed subset. When HLA alleles, especially DR and DQ, strongly co-occurred, TCR associations were difficult to assign to individual alleles. Linkage disequilibrium might explain the correlated functional status among segregating V segments, but an unknown experimental factor could not be excluded. According to a later analysis, parvovirus B19, influenza, CMV and Epstein-Barr virus appeared linked to several top co-occurrence clusters. The study listed 150 to 200 TCR beta chains as associated with cytomegalovirus. In both the original and validation cohorts, the classifier was reported to diagnose cytomegalovirus status with high specificity and sensitivity. The earlier analysis of almost 600 of the donors excluded roughly 16 rarely observed V segments, including chromosome 9 orphons, because counts were too low. The only immune exposure information available for the cohort was CMV serostatus. In a later analysis, HLA-associated TCR beta chains were found to be more clonally expanded and to have lower generation probabilities than equally common non-associated chains. Broadly in line with IMGT annotations, most TCR beta V segments showed up in productive rearrangements about 87% or about 30% of the time in an earlier analysis of roughly 590 of the donors. In a later analysis, TCR association rates were found to vary across HLA loci, with the most associated TCRs seen for DRB1 alleles and the fewest for HLA-C alleles. A further reported finding was that TCR beta sequences accurately predicted the HLA-A and HLA-B alleles for most subjects in the first cohort. A later genetic analysis associated a missense DCLRE1C variant with V-gene and J-gene trimming of TCR beta chains, and an independent cohort replicated the association. Roughly uniform sequencing depth across donors was assumed in presence/absence analyses, although this assumption may not hold. A few of the identified cytomegalovirus-associated TCR beta chains were confirmed in vitro to be specific for cytomegalovirus antigens.

Library prep was done by the immunoSEQ multiplex PCR assay. For the multiplex PCR, a mixture combining 60 forward primers for TCR Vbeta segments and 13 reverse primers for TCR Jbeta segments was used. A multiplex PCR assay on genomic DNA amplified the CDR3 region of rearranged TCR beta genes. On the Illumina HiSeq System, the amplified TCR beta libraries were sequenced as 87-base-pair reads. For the original study's pipeline: A later analysis tallied roughly 76 million unique TCR beta chains across the 600 to 700 repertoires, and some 10 million of those chains were shared by two or more donors. Raw reads were error-corrected and collapsed into unique sequences by a nearest-neighbor algorithm in which closely related sequences were merged to remove PCR and sequencing errors. CDR3 sequences were aligned to IMGT reference sequences to assign V, D and J gene segments. For a sequence to be retained, at least a six-nucleotide match to both a V gene segment and a J gene segment was required. Rearrangements were classified as productive when the CDR3 lacked stop codons and remained in frame with V and J, and all other rearrangements were classified as non-productive. Following IMGT convention, CDR3 was defined as the stretch from the second conserved V-encoded cysteine up to the conserved J-encoded phenylalanine. The earlier analysis of about 590 of the donors excluded sequences that lacked an unambiguous match to a single V gene segment. An earlier analysis of approximately 590 of the donors called V segments functional above 56.7% productive rearrangements and segregating when the between-donor standard deviation exceeded 5%. A statistical classification framework was built to diagnose cytomegalovirus status from the catalog of TCR beta chain sequences. A later analysis assigned V and J genes by comparing TCR nucleotide sequences with IMGT/GENE-DB human TR gene sequences. A later analysis assigned CDR3 sequences and most-parsimonious VDJ recombination scenarios with the TCRdist pipeline. In a later analysis, every TCR beta chain was defined by the combination of its CDR3 amino acid sequence and its V-gene family, and reads without a unique V-gene family were dropped. A later analysis removed 550 to 700 highly shared, low-generation-probability nucleotide sequences to deal with suspected cross-contamination and a sequencing artifact. For each public chain, a later analysis derived a clonal expansion index from normalized ranks of inferred template counts within each repertoire. In a later analysis, generation probabilities were computed with a VDJ recombination model fitted to out-of-frame rearrangements, and the resulting probabilities were checked against IGoR. A later analysis scored TCR-TCR, TCR-HLA and TCR-CMV co-occurrence with hypergeometric tests, applying a repertoire-size bias correction to TCR pairs. False discovery rates were estimated in a later analysis by permuting HLA or CMV assignments 20 times. In a later analysis, co-occurring TCRs were grouped with DBSCAN, and TCRdist sequence similarity was added when clustering was performed within HLA-allele-positive subsets. Repertoires with fewer than 30,000 or more than 120,000 public chains, plus five repertoires with anomalous nucleotide sharing, were excluded from co-occurrence clustering. The immuneACCESS repertoire file appears here via TCRdb, limited to in-frame rearrangements. These files lack a portion of the clones; in checked studies, under half of the deficit traces to unresolved V genes, and the cause of the others is not known. V and J calls plus clone size are reproduced from that table; the DNA served to infer D and trimming. The sample table holds about 130,000 clones. The biggest ten clones account for about 2.1% of the sample.

Its CDR3 holds 15 amino acids, cysteine through phenylalanine. Only the CDR3 portion is preserved as DNA: 45 bases, with reading frame beginning at the first base. V drops 3 bases and J drops 1 base, leaving 10 bases in between. CDR1 and CDR2 were assigned from the germline V gene (reference sequence) as MNHEY and SMNVEV. About this clone: This receptor's antigen is unknown.

In total, just over 650 healthy bone marrow donors made up the cohort. At the time of sampling, all cohort members were nominally healthy, though unrecorded immune exposures were likely present. The donor tested CMV seronegative, placing the donor among the 352 seronegative members of the cohort. Every donor gave a peripheral blood sample, and the peripheral blood mononuclear cells from that sample were used for TCR beta sequencing. The Qiagen DNeasy Blood Extraction Kit was used to extract genomic DNA from the blood cell samples. The chain joins TRBV27 to TRBJ1-5, with TRBD1 perhaps the D gene, on 6 matching bases. This sequence was found in a woman aged 55-70 years in good health and CMV-seronegative. Material: PBMCs. The bases read TGTGCCAGCAGTTTTGGGACAACCAGCAATCAGCCCCAGCATTTT. Its protein is CASSFGTTSNQPQHF.